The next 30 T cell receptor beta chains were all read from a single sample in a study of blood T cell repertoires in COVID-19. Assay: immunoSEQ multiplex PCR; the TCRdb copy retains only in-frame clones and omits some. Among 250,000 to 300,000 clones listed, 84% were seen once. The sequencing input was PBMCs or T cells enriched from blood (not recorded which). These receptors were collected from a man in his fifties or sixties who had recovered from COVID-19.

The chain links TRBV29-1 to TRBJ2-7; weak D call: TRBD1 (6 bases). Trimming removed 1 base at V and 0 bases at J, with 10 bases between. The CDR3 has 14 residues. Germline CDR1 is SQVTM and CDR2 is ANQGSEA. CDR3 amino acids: CSVEGAGDSYEQYF. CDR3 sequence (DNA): TGCAGCGTTGAAGGGGCAGGGGACTCCTACGAGCAGTACTTC.

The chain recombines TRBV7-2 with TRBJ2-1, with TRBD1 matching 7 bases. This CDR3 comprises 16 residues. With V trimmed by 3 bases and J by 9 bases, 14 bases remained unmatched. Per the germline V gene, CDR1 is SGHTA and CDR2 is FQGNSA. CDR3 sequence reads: CASSFSGTAVVGEQFF. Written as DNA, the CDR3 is TGTGCCAGCAGCTTTTCCGGGACAGCGGTTGTCGGTGAGCAGTTCTTC.

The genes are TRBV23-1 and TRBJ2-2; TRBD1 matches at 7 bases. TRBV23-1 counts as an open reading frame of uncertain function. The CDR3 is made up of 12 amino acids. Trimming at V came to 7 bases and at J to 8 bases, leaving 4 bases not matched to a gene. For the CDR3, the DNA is TGCGCCAGCACGAGGGGGCAAGGGGAGCTGTTTTTT. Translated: CASTRGQGELFF.

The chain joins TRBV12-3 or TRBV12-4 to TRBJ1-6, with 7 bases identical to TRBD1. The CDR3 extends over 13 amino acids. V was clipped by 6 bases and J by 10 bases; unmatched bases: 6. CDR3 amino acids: CASRRQGESPLHF. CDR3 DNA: TGTGCCAGCAGGCGACAGGGAGAGTCACCCCTCCACTTT.

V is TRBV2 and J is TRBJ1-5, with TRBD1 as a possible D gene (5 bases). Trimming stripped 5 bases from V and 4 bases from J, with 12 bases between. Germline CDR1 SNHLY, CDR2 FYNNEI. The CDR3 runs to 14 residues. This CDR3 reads CASSPGTVNQPQHF. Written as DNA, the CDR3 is TGTGCCAGCAGTCCCGGGACTGTGAATCAGCCCCAGCATTTT. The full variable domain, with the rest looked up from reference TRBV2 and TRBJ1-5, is EPEVTQTPSHQVTQMGQEVILRCVPISNHLYFYWYRQILGQKVEFLVSFYNNEISEKSEIFDDQFSVERPDGSNFTLKIRSTKLEDSAMYFCASSPGTVNQPQHFGDGTRLSIL.

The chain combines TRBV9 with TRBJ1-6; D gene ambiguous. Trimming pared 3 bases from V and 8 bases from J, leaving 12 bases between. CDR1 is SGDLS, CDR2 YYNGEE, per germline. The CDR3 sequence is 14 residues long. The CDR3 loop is CASSGQSGDSPLHF. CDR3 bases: TGTGCCAGCAGCGGGCAGTCCGGGGATTCACCCCTCCACTTT. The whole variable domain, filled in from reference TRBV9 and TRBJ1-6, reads DSGVTQTPKHLITATGQRVTLRCSPRSGDLSVYWYQQSLDQGLQFLIQYYNGEERAKGNILERFSAQQFPDLHSELNLSSLELGDSALYFCASSGQSGDSPLHFGNGTRLTVT.

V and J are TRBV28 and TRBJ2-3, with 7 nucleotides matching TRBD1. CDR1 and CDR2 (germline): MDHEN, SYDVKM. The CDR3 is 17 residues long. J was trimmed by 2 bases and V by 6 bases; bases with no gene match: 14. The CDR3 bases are TGTGCCAGCAGCCCGAACAGGGGTCGCACCCCCACAGATACGCAGTATTTT. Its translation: CASSPNRGRTPTDTQYF.

The CDR3 region has the DNA TGCGCCAGCGGTCCTAGCGGGGGGAACCAAGAGACCCAGTACTTC. Its protein is CASGPSGGNQETQYF. This chain joins TRBV5-1 and TRBJ2-5, with 11 bases that match TRBD2. From germline, CDR1 is SGHRS and CDR2 YFSETQ. This CDR3 has 15 residues. After removal of 7 bases from V and 0 bases from J, the junction contained 5 bases not matched to a gene.

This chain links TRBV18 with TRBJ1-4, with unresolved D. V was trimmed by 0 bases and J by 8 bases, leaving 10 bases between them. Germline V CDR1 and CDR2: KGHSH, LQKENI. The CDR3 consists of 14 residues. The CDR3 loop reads CASSPPSLQEKLFF. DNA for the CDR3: TGTGCCAGCTCACCACCGAGTCTTCAAGAAAAACTGTTTTTT.

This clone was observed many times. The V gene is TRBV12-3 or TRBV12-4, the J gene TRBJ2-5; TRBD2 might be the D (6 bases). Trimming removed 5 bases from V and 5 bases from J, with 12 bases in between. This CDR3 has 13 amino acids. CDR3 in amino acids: CASSGSAGETQYF. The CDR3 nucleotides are TGTGCCAGCAGTGGCAGTGCGGGGGAGACCCAGTACTTC.

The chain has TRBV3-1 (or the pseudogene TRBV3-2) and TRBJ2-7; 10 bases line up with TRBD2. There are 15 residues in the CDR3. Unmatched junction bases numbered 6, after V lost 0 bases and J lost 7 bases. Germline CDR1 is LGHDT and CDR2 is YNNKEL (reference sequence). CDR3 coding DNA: TGTGCCAGCAGCCAAGAGTTAGCGGGGGGAGAGGAGCAGTACTTC. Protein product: CASSQELAGGEEQYF.

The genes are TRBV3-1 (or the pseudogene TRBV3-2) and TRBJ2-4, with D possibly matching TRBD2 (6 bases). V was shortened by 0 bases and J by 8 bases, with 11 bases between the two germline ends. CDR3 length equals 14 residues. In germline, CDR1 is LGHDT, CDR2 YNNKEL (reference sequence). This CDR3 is CASSQDRGEDIQYF. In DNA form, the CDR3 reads TGTGCCAGCAGCCAAGATAGAGGGGAGGACATTCAGTACTTC.

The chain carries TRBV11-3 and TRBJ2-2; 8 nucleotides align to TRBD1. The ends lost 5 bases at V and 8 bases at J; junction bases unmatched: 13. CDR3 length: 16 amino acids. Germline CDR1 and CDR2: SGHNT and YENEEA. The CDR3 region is CASSTRTGRGAGELFF. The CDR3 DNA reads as TGTGCCAGCAGCACAAGGACAGGGCGCGGTGCTGGGGAGCTGTTTTTT.

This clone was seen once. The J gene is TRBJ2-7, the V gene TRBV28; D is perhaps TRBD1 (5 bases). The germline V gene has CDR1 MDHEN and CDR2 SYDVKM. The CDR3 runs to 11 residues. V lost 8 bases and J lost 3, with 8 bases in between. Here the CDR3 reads CASGARYEQYF. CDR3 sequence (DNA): TGTGCCAGCGGGGCCCGCTACGAGCAGTACTTC.

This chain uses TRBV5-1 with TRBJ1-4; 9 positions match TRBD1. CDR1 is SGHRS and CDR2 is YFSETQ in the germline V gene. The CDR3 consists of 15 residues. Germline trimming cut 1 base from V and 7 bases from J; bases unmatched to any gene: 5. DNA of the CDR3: TGCGCCAGCAGCTTGCTGACAGGGGGAAGTGAAAAACTGTTTTTT. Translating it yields CASSLLTGGSEKLFF.

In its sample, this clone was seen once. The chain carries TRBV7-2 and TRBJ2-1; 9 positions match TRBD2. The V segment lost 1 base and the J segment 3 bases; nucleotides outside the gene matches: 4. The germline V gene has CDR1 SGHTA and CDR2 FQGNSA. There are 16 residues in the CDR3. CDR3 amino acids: CASSLGGTSSYNEQFF. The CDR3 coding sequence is TGTGCCAGCAGCTTAGGGGGGACTAGCAGCTACAATGAGCAGTTCTTC.

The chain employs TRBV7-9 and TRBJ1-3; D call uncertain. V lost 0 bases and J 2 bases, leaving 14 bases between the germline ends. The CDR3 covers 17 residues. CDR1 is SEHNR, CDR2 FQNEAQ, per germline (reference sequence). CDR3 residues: CASSLALSTEAGNTIYF. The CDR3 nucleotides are TGTGCCAGCAGCTTAGCCCTGTCTACGGAGGCTGGAAACACCATATATTTT.

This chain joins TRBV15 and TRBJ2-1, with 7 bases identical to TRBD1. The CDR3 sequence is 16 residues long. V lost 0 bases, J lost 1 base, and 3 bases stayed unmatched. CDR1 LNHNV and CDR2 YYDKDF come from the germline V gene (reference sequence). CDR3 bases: TGTGCCACCAGCAGAGAAGGGGGCACGTCCTACAATGAGCAGTTCTTC. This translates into CATSREGGTSYNEQFF.

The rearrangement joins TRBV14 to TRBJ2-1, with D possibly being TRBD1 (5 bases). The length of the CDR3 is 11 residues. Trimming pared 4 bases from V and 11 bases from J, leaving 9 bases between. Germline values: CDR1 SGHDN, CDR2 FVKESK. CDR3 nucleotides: TGTGCCAGCAGCCTCCGACAGAAGCAGTTCTTC. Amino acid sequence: CASSLRQKQFF.

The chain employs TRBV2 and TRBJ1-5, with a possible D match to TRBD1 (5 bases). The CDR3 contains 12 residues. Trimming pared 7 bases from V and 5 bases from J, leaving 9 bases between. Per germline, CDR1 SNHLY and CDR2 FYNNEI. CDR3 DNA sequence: TGTGCCAGCACCCAGGGTGATCAGCCCCAGCATTTT. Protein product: CASTQGDQPQHF.

CDR3 amino acids: CASSLMGGGETQYF. CDR3 nucleotides: TGTGCCAGCAGCTTAATGGGCGGGGGAGAGACCCAGTACTTC. The rearrangement uses TRBV7-3 and TRBJ2-5; 7 bases line up with TRBD2. The trim removed 1 base at V and 4 bases at J, leaving 3 bases unmatched. From germline, CDR1 is SGHTA and CDR2 FQGTGA. CDR3 length equals 14 residues.

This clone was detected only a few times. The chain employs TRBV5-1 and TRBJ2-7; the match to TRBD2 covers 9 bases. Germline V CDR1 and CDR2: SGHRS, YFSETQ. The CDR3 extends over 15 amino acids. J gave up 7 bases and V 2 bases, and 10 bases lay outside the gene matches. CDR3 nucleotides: TGCGCCAGCAGCTTTGGGGGACTAGCCCTAGGGGAGCAGTACTTC. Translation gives CASSFGGLALGEQYF.

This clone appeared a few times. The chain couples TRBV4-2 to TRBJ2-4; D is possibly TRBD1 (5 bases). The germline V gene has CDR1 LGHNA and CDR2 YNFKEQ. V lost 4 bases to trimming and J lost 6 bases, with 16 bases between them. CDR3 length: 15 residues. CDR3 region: CASSLEPRGGNIQYF. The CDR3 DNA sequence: TGTGCCAGCAGCCTGGAGCCAAGGGGTGGAAACATTCAGTACTTC.

This CDR3 is CASSLVGMGNYGYTF. In DNA, the CDR3 is TGTGCCAGCAGCTTAGTCGGCATGGGCAACTATGGCTACACCTTC. V gene TRBV7-9 combines with J gene TRBJ1-2; D is undetermined. Germline CDR1 reads SEHNR; CDR2 reads FQNEAQ (reference sequence). Trimming pared 1 base from V and 2 bases from J, leaving 11 bases between. The CDR3 extends over 15 amino acids.

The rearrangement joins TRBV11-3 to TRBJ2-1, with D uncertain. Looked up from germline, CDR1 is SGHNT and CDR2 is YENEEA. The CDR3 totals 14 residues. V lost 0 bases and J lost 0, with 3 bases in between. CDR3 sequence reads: CASSLDSSYNEQFF. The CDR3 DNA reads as TGTGCCAGCAGCTTAGACAGCTCCTACAATGAGCAGTTCTTC.

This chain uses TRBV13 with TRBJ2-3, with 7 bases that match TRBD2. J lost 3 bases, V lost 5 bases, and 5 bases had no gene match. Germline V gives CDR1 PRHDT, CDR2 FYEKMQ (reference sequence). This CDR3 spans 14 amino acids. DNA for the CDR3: TGTGCCAGCAGCGGGAGGGCCACGACAGATACGCAGTATTTT. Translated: CASSGRATTDTQYF.

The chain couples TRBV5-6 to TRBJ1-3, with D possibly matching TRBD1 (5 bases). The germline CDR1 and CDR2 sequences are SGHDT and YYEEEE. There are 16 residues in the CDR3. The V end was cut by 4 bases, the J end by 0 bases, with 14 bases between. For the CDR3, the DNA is TGTGCCAGCAGCCTAAATATAGGACACTCTGGAAACACCATATATTTT. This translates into CASSLNIGHSGNTIYF.

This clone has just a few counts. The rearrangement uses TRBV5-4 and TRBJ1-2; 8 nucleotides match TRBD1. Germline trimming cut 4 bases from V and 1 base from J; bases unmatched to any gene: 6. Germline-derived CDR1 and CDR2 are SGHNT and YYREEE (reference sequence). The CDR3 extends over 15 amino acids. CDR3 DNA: TGTGCCAGCAGCACCCCGACAGGGGTTAACTATGGCTACACCTTC. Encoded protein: CASSTPTGVNYGYTF.

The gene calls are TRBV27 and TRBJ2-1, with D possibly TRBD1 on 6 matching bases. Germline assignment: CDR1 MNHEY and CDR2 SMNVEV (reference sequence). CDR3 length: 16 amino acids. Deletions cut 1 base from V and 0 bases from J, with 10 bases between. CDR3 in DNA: TGTGCCAGCAGTTTATTCACAGGGAGCTCCTACAATGAGCAGTTCTTC. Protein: CASSLFTGSSYNEQFF.

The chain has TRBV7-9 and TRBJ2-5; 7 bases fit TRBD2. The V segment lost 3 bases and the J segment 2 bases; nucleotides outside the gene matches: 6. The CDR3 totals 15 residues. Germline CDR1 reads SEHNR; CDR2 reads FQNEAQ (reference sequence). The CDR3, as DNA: TGTGCCAGCAGCTTCGGGGGGACCCTTCAAGAGACCCAGTACTTC. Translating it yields CASSFGGTLQETQYF.